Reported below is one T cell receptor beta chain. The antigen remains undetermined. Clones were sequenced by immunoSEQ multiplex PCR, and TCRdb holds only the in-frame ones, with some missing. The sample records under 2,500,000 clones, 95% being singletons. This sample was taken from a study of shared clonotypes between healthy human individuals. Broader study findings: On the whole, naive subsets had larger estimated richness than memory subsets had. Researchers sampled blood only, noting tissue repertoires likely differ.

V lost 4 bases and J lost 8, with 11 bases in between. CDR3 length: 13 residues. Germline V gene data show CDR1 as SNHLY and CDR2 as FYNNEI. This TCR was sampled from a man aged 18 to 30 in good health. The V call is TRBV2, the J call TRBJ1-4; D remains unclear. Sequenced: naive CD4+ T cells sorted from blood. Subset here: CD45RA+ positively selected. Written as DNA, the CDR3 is TGTGCCAGCAGTGGAATGTTAGGGGAAAAACTGTTTTTT. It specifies CASSGMLGEKLFF.